A single T cell receptor beta chain is shown here with its context. How the authors handled the data: How many nucleated cells were present was estimated from reference gene primer amplification. Assay used: immunoSEQ multiplex PCR; TCRdb lists only in-frame clones, some missing. D and trimming were read from the DNA, whereas the V and J calls and clone size are those reported in that table. The data hold over 200,000 clones, with less than 90% observed a single time. This specimen comes from a study of blood T cell repertoires in COVID-19. Across the whole study: The study drew acute and convalescent COVID-19 samples from the United States, Italy and Spain. In each case, the material was cDNA or gDNA derived from T cells, B-cell-depleted T cells, or PBMCs.

Germline CDR1 SGDLS, CDR2 YYNGEE. V gave up 3 bases and J gave up 2 bases; unmatched junction bases: 5. CDR3 length equals 14 residues. The genes are TRBV9 and TRBJ2-7; TRBD1 matches 7 bases. The source is a man in his 60s who had recovered from COVID-19. The source material was peripheral blood. The CDR3 nucleotides read TGTGCCAGCAGCGCGTCAGGGGGACCCTACGAGCAGTACTTC. As protein: CASSASGGPYEQYF.